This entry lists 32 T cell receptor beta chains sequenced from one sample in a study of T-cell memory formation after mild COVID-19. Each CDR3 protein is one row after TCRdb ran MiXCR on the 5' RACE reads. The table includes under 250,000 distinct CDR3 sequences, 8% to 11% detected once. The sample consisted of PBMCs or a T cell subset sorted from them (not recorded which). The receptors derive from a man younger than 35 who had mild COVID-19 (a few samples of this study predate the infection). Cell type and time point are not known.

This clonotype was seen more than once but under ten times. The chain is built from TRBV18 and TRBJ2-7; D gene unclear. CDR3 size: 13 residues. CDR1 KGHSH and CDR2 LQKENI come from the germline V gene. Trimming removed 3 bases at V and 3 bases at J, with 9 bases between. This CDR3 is CASSPSPGYEQYV. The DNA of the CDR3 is TGTGCCAGCTCACCCTCCCCGGGCTACGAGCAGTACGTC.

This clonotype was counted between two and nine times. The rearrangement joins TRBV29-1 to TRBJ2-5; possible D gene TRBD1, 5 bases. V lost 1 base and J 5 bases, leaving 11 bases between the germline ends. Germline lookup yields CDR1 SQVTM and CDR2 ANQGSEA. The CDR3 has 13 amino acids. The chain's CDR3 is CSVEGQPWETQYF. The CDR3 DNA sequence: TGCAGCGTTGAAGGACAGCCTTGGGAGACCCAGTACTTC.

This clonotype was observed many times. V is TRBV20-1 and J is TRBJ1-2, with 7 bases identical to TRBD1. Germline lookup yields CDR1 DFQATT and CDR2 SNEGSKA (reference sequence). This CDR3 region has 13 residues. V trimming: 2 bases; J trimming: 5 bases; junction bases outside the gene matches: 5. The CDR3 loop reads CSARRDRIYGYTF. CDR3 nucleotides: TGCAGTGCTAGACGGGACAGAATATATGGCTACACCTTC.

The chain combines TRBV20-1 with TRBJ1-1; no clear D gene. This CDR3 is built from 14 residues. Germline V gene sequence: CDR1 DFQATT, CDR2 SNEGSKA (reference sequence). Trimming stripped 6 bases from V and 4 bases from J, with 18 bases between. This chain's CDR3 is CSAERQARATEAFF. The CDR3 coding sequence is TGCAGTGCGGAACGGCAGGCGCGGGCCACTGAAGCTTTCTTT.

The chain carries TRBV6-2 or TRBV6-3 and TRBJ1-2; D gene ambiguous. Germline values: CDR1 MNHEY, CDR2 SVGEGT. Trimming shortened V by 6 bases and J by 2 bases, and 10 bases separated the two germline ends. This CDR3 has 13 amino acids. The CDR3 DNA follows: TGTGCCAGCAGCCCCGACATAAACTATGGCTACACCTTC. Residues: CASSPDINYGYTF.

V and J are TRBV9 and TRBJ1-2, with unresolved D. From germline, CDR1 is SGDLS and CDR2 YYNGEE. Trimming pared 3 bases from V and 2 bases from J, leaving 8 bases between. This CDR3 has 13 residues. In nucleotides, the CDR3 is TGTGCCAGCAGCGGGACGGCAAACTATGGCTACACCTTC. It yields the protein CASSGTANYGYTF.

The CDR3 DNA reads as TGTGCCAGCAGTTTGTGGAAGCCCCGGGGCCTATCCACAGATACGCAGTATTTT. Translating gives CASSLWKPRGLSTDTQYF. J is TRBJ2-3 and V is TRBV28; TRBD1 or TRBD2 may be the D gene (5 bases each). Germline loops: CDR1 MDHEN, CDR2 SYDVKM. V lost 3 bases and J 2 bases, leaving 21 bases between the germline ends. The CDR3 contains 18 residues.

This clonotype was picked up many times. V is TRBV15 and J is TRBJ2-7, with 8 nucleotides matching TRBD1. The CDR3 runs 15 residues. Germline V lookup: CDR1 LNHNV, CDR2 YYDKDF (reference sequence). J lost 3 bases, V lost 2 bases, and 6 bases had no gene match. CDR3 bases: TGTGCCACCAGCAGACTGACAGGGGACTTCTACGAGCAGTACTTC. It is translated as CATSRLTGDFYEQYF.

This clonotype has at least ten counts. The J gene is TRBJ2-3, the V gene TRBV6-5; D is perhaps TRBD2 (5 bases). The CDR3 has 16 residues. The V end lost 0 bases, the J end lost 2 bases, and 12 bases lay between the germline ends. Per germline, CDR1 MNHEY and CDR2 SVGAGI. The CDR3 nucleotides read TGTGCCAGCAGTTACTCGGAACAGCGGATCACAGATACGCAGTATTTT. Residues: CASSYSEQRITDTQYF.

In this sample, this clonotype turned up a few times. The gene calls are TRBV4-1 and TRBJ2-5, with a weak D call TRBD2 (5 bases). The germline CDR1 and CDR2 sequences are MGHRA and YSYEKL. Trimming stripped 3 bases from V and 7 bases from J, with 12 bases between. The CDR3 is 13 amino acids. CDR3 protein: CASSQEPEGTQYF. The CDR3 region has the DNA TGCGCCAGCAGCCAGGAACCCGAGGGGACCCAGTACTTC.

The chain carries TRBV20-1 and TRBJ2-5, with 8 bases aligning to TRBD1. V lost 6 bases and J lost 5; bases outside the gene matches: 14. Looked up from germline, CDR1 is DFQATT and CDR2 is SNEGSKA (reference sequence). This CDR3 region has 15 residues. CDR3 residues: CSALPNQGARETQYF. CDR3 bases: TGCAGTGCCCTCCCTAACCAGGGGGCCAGGGAGACCCAGTACTTC.

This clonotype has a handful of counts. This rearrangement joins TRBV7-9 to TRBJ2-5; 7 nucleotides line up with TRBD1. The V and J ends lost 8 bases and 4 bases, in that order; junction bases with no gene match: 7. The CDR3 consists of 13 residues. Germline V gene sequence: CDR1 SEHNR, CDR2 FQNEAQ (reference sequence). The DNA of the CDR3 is TGTGCCAGCGCCGACAGGGCGGGAGAGACCCAGTACTTC. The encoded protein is CASADRAGETQYF.

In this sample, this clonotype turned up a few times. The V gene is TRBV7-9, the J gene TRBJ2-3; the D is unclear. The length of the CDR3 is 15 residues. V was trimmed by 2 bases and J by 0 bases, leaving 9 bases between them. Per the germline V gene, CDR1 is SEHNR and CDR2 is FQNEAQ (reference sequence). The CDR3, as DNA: TGTGCCAGCAGCTTACGGCCGACTAGCACAGATACGCAGTATTTT. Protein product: CASSLRPTSTDTQYF.

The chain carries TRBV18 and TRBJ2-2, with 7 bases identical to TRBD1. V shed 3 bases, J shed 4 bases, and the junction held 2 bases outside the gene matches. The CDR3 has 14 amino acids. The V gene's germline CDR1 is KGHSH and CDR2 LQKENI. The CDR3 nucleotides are TGTGCCAGCTCACCCGGGACAGCCACCGGGGAGCTGTTTTTT. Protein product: CASSPGTATGELFF. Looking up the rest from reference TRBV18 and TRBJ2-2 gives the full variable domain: NAGVMQNPRHLVRRRGQEARLRCSPMKGHSHVYWYRQLPEEGLKFMVYLQKENIIDESGMPKERFSAEFPKEGPSILRIQQVVRGDSAAYFCASSPGTATGELFFGEGSRLTVL.

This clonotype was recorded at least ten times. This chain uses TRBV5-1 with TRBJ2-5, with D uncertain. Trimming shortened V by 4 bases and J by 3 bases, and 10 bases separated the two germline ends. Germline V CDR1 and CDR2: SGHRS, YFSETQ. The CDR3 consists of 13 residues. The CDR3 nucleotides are TGCGCCAGCAGCGACGGCACAGAAGAGACCCAGTACTTC. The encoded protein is CASSDGTEETQYF.

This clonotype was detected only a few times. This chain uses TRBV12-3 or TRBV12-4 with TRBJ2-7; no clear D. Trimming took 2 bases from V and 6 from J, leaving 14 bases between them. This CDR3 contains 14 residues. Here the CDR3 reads CASSLQQALGEQYF. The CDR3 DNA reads TGTGCCAGCAGTTTACAGCAGGCCCTCGGCGAGCAGTACTTC.

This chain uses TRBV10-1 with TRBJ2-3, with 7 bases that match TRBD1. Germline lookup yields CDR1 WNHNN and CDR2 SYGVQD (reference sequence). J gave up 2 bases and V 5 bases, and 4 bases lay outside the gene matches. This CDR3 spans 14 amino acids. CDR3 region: CASSWDRDTDTQYF. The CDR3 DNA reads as TGCGCCAGCAGTTGGGACAGAGACACAGATACGCAGTATTTT.

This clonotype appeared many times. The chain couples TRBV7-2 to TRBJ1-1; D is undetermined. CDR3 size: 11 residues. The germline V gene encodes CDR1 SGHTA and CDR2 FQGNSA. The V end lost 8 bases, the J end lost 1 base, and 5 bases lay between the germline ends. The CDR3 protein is CASRGNTEAFF. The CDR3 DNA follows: TGTGCCAGCCGCGGGAACACTGAAGCTTTCTTT.

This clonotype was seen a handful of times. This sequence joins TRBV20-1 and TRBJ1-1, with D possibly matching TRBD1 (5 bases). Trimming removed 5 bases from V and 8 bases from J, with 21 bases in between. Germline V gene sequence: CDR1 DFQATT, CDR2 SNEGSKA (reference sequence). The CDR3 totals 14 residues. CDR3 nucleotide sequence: TGCAGTGCTCAAAGTCCTGCCAGGGCAAGGGAAGCTTTCTTT. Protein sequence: CSAQSPARAREAFF.

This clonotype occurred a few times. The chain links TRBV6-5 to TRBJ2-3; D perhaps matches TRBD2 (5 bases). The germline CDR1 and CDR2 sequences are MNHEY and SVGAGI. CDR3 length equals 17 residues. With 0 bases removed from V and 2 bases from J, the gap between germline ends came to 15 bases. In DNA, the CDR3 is TGTGCCAGCAGTTACTCCGGTAATGGAGGTTACACAGATACGCAGTATTTT. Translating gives CASSYSGNGGYTDTQYF.

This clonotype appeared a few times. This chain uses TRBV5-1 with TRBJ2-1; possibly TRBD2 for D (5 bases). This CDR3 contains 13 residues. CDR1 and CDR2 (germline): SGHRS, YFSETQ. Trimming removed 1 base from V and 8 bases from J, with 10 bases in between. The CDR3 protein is CASSLRGKDEQFF. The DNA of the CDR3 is TGCGCCAGCAGCTTGCGGGGTAAGGATGAGCAGTTCTTC.

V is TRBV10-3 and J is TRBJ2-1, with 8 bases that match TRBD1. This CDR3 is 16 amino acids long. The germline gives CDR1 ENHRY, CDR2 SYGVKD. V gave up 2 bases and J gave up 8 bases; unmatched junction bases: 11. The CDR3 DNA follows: TGTGCCATCAGTGAGGCTACCGGGACAGGTAGGGATGAGCAGTTCTTC. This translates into CAISEATGTGRDEQFF.

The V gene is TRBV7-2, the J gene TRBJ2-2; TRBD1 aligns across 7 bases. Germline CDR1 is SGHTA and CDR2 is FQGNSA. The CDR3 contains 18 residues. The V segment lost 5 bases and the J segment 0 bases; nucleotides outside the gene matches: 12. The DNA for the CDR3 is TGTGCCAGCAGCAACCGGGACAGCTCAGCTGCGAACACCGGGGAGCTGTTTTTT. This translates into CASSNRDSSAANTGELFF.

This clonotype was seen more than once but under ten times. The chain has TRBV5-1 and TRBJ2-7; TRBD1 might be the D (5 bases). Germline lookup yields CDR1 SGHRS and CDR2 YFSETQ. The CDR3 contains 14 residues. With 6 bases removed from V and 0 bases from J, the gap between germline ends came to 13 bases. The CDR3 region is CASKTQGSSYEQYF. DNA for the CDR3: TGCGCCAGCAAAACGCAGGGAAGCTCCTACGAGCAGTACTTC.

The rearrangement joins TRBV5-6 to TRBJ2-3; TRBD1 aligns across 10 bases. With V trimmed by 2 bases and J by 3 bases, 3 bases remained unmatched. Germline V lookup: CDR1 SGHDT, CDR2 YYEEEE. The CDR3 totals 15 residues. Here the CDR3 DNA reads TGTGCCAGCAGCTTCCGACAGGGGGCTACAGATACGCAGTATTTT. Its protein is CASSFRQGATDTQYF.

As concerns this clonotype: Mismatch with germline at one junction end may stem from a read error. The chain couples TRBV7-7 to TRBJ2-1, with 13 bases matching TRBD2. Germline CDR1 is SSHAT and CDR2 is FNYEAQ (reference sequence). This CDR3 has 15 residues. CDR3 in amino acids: CASSPGLAGTNEQFF. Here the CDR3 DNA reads TGTGCTAGCAGCCCGGGACTAGCGGGGACAAATGAGCAGTTCTTC.

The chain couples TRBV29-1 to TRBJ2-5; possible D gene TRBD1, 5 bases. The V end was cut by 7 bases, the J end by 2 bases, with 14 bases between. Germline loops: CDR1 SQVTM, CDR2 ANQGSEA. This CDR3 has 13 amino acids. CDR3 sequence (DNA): TGCAGCGCCAGACAGTGGATGCAAGAGACCCAGTACTTC. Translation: CSARQWMQETQYF.

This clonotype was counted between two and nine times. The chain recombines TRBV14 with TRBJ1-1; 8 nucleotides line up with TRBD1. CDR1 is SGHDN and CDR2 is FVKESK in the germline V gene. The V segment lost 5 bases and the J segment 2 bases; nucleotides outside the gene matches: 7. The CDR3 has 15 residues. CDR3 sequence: CASSKRQGINTEAFF. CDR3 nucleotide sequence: TGTGCCAGCAGCAAACGACAGGGGATAAACACTGAAGCTTTCTTT.

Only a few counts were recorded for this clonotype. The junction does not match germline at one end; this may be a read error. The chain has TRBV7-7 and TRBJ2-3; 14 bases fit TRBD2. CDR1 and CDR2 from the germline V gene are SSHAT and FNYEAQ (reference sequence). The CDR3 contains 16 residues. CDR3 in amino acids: CASSQGLAGDGDTQYF. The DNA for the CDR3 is TGTGCTAGCAGCCAGGGACTAGCGGGGGACGGGGATACGCAGTATTTT.

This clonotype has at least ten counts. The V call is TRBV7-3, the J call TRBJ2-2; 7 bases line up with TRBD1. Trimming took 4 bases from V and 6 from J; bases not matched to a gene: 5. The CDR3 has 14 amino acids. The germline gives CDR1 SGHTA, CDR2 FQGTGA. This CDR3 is CASSYVQGSGELFF. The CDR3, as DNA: TGTGCCAGCAGCTACGTACAGGGGTCCGGGGAGCTGTTTTTT. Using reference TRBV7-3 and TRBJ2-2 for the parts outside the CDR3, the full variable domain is GAGVSQTPSNKVTEKGKYVELRCDPISGHTALYWYRQSLGQGPEFLIYFQGTGAADDSGLPNDRFFAVRPEGSVSTLKIQRTERGDSAVYLCASSYVQGSGELFFGEGSRLTVL.

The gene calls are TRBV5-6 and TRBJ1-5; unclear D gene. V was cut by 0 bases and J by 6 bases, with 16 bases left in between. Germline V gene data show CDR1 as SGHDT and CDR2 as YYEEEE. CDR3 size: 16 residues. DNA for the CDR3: TGTGCCAGCAGCTTGGGATCGGGAGGGAGCTTTCAGCCCCAGCATTTT. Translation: CASSLGSGGSFQPQHF.

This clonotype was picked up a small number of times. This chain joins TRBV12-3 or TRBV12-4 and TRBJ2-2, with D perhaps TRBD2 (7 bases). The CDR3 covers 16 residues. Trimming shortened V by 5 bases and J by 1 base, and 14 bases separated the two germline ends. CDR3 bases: TGTGCCAGCAGTCTAGGACAGCGGGGGAACACCGGGGAGCTGTTTTTT. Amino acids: CASSLGQRGNTGELFF.